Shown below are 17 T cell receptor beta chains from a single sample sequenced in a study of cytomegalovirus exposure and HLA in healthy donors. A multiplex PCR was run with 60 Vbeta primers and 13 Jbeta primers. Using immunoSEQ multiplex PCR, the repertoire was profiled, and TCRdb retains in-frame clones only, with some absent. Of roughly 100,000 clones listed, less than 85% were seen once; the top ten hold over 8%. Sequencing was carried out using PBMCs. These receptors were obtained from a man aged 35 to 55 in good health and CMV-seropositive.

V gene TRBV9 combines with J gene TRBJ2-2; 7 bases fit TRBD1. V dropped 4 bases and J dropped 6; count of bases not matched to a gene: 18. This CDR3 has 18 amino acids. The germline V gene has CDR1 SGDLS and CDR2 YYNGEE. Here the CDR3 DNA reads TGTGCCAGCAGCCTCCGTAGTCCAGGAAGGCAGGGGGCCGGGGAGCTGTTTTTT. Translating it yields CASSLRSPGRQGAGELFF.

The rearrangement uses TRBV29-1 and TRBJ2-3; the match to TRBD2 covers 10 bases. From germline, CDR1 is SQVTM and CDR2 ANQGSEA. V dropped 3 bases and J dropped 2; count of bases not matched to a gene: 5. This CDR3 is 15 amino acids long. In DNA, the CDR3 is TGCAGCGTTGACCTTAGCGGGGGGTACACAGATACGCAGTATTTT. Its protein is CSVDLSGGYTDTQYF.

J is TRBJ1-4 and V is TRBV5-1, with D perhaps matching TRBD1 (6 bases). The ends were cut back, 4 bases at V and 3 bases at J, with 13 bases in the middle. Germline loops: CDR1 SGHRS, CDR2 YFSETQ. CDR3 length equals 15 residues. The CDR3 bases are TGCGCCAGCAGCCCAAGGGGGGGTGCTAATGAAAAACTGTTTTTT. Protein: CASSPRGGANEKLFF.

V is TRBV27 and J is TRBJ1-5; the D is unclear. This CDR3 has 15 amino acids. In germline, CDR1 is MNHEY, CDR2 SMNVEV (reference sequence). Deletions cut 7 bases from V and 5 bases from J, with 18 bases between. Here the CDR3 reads CASTPTGDYHQPQHF. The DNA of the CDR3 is TGTGCCAGCACCCCCACCGGGGATTACCATCAGCCCCAGCATTTT.

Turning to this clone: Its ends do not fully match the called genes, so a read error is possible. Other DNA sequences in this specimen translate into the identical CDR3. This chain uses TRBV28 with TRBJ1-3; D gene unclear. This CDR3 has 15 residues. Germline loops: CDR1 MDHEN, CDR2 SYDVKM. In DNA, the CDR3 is TGTGCCAGCAGCCAACAGCCGTACTCTGGGAACACCATATATTTT. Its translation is CASSQQPYSGNTIYF. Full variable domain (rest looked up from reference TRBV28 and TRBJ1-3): DVKVTQSSRYLVKRTGEKVFLECVQDMDHENMFWYRQDPGLGLRLIYFSYDVKMKEKGDIPEGYSVSREKKERFSLILESASTNQTSMYLCASSQQPYSGNTIYFGEGSWLTVV.

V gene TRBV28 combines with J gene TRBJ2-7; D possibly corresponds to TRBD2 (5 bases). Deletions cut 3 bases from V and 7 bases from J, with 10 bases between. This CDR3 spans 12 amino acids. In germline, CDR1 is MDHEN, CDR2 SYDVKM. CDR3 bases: TGTGCCAGCAGTTTCGCCTCGGGAGAGCAGTACTTC. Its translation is CASSFASGEQYF.

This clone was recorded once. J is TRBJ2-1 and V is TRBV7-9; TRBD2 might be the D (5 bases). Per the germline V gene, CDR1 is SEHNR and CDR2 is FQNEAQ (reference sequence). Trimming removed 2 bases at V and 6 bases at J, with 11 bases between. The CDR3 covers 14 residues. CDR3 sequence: CASSLSSGSNEQFF. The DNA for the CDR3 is TGTGCCAGCAGCTTATCGTCTGGGAGCAATGAGCAGTTCTTC. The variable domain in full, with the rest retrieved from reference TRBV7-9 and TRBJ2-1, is DTGVSQNPRHKITKRGQNVTFRCDPISEHNRLYWYRQTLGQGPEFLTYFQNEAQLEKSRLLSDRFSAERPKGSFSTLEIQRTEQGDSAMYLCASSLSSGSNEQFFGPGTRLTVL.

CDR3 sequence (DNA): TGTGCCAGCAGCTTTGGGGGGAGTTCAGATACGCAGTATTTT. Amino acid sequence: CASSFGGSSDTQYF. The V gene is TRBV11-3, the J gene TRBJ2-3; D may be TRBD2 (6 bases). The CDR3 contains 14 residues. Trimming took 3 bases from V and 4 from J, leaving 11 bases between them. Germline V lookup: CDR1 SGHNT, CDR2 YENEEA.

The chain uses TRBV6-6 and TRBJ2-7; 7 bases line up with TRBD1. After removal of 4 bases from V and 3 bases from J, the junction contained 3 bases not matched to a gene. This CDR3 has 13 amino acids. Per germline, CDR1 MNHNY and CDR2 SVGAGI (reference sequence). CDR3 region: CASSFQGDYEQYF. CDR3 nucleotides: TGTGCCAGCAGTTTCCAGGGGGACTACGAGCAGTACTTC.

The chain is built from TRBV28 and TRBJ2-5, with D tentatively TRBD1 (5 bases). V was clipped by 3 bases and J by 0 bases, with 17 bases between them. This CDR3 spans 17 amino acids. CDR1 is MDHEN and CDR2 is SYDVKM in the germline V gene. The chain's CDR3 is CASSFKGSPPYQETQYF. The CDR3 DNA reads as TGTGCCAGCAGTTTCAAGGGGTCCCCCCCGTACCAAGAGACCCAGTACTTC.

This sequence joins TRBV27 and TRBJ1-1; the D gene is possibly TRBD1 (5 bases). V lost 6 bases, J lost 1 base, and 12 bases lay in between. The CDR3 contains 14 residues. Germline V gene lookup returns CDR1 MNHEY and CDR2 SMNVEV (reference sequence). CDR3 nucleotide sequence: TGTGCCAGCAGGAGACAGCCCACGAACACTGAAGCTTTCTTT. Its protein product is CASRRQPTNTEAFF.

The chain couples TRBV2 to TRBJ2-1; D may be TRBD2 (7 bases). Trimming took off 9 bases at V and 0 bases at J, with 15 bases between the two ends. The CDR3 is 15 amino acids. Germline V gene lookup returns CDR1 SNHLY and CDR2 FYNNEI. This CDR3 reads CASGGGASSYNEQFF. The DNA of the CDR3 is TGTGCCAGTGGTGGGGGGGCTAGCTCCTACAATGAGCAGTTCTTC. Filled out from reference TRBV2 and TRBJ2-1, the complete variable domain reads EPEVTQTPSHQVTQMGQEVILRCVPISNHLYFYWYRQILGQKVEFLVSFYNNEISEKSEIFDDQFSVERPDGSNFTLKIRSTKLEDSAMYFCASGGGASSYNEQFFGPGTRLTVL.

In DNA form, the CDR3 reads TGTGCCAGCAGCAAGACAGCAGAGACCCAGTACTTC. Protein: CASSKTAETQYF. The chain is built from TRBV21-1 and TRBJ2-5; the table names TRBD1, a call not compared with the DNA. TRBV21-1 is a listed pseudogene. The CDR3 extends over 12 amino acids.

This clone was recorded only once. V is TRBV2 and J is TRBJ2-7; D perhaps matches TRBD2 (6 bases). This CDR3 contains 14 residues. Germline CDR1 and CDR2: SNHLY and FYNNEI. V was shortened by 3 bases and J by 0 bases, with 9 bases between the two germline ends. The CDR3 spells CASSDPGGSYEQYF. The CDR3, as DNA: TGTGCCAGCAGTGACCCCGGGGGCTCCTACGAGCAGTACTTC.

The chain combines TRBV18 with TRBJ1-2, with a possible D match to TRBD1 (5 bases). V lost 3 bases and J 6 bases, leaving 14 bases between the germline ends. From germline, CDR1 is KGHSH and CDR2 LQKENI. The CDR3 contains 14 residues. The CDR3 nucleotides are TGTGCCAGCTCACCGGGCAGGGAAATGAATGGCTACACCTTC. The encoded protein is CASSPGREMNGYTF.

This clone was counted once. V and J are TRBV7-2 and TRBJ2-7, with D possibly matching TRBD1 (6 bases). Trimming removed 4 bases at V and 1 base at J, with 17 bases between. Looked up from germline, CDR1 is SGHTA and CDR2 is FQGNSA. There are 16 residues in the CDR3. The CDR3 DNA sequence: TGTGCCAGCAGCTGGGCGGGTCGAGGGGGTTCCTACGAGCAGTACTTC. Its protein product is CASSWAGRGGSYEQYF.

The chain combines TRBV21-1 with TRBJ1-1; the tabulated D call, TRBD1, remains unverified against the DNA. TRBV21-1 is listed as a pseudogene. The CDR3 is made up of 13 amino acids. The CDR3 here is CASNHRYHPEAFF. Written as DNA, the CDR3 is TGTGCCAGCAACCACAGGTACCACCCTGAAGCTTTCTTT.